This entry concerns a single TCR beta chain. What it recognizes is unknown. The PCR used 60 Vbeta and 13 Jbeta primers. Sequenced by immunoSEQ multiplex PCR; TCRdb stores in-frame clones only, minus some. The sample lists 75,000 to 95,000 clones, approximately 66% occurring once. V dropped 3 bases and J dropped 0 bases, with 7 bases sitting between them. CDR1 and CDR2 from the germline V gene are SGDLS and YYNGEE. The length of the CDR3 is 14 residues. The data originate from a study of cytomegalovirus exposure and HLA in healthy donors. Study findings and constraints: The classifier, whose performance was assessed in both the original and validation cohorts, reportedly diagnosed cytomegalovirus status with high specificity and sensitivity. The authors listed over 150 TCR beta chains as cytomegalovirus-associated.

The TCR was taken from a man aged 25-45 years in good health and CMV-seronegative. Sequencing input: PBMCs. This rearrangement joins TRBV9 to TRBJ1-3; D is unclear. The chain's CDR3 is CASSGLSSGNTIYF. In DNA form, the CDR3 reads TGTGCCAGCAGCGGACTGAGCTCTGGAAACACCATATATTTT.